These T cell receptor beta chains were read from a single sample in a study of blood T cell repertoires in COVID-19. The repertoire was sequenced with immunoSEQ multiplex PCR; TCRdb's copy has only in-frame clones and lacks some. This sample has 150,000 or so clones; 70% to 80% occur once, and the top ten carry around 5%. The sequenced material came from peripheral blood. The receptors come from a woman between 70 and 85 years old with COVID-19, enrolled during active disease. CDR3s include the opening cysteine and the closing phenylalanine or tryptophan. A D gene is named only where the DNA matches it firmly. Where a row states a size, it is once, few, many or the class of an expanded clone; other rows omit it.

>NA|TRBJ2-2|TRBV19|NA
TGTGCCAGTAGTATAGGGCAGGCGAACACCGGGGAGCTGTTTTTT
CASSIGQANTGELFF
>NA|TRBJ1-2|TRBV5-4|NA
TGTGCCAGCAGCTTAACCAGGGGAGATGGCGGCTACACCTTC
CASSLTRGDGGYTF
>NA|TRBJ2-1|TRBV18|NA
TGTGCCAGCTCACCATTATCGGATGAGCAGTTCTTC
CASSPLSDEQFF
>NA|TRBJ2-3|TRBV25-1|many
TGTGCCAGCGGCGACACAGTCGGTTATGCAGATACGCAGTATTTT
CASGDTVGYADTQYF
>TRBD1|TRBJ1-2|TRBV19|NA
TGTGCCAGTACCCCAGGACAGGGGGGAGTTGGCTATGGCTACACCTTC
CASTPGQGGVGYGYTF
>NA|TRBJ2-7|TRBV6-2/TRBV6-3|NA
TGTGCCAGCAGTTACTCGACGGGCGGGGCCTCCTACGAGCAGTACTTC
CASSYSTGGASYEQYF
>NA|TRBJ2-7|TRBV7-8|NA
TGTGCCAGCAGCTTGCCCGGGACACCTTCCTACGAGCAGTACTTC
CASSLPGTPSYEQYF
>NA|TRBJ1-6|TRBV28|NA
TGTGCCAGCGGGGCAGGTCCCTATAATTCACCCCTCCACTTT
CASGAGPYNSPLHF
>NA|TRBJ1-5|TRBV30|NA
TGTGCCTGGAGTACGCCGTTCTGGACACCCAGCAATCAGCCCCAGCATTTT
CAWSTPFWTPSNQPQHF
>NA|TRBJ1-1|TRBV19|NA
TGTGCCAGTAGTACCCCCGGTGCGGGGGGCGTAGATGCTTTCTTT
CASSTPGAGGVDAFF
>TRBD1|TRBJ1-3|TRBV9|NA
TGTGCCAGCAGCGTATTCGACAGGGCGCAAGGAAACACCATATATTTT
CASSVFDRAQGNTIYF
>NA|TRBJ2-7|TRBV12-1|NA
NA
CASSFVVGEGSLNVYEQYF
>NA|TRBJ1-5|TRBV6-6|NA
TGTGCCAGCAAATCAAGACAGGAATCCAATCAGCCCCAGCATTTT
CASKSRQESNQPQHF
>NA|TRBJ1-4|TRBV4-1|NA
TGCGCCAGCAGCCAAGAGTTTGCTGGAACAGATGAAAAACTGTTTTTT
CASSQEFAGTDEKLFF
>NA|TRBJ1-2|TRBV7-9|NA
TGTGCCAGCAGCTTAGGGCATGGCTACACCTTC
CASSLGHGYTF
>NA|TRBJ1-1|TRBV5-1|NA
TGCGCCAGCAGCTTGGCCGGGGTTGGCACTGAAGCTTTCTTT
CASSLAGVGTEAFF
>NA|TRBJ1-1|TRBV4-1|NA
TGCGCCAGCAGCCAAGTGTCGAGCGGGCGGAGCACTGAAGCTTTCTTT
CASSQVSSGRSTEAFF
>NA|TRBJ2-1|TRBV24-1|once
TGTGTCCTAGCAGGCCGGACAGATAACAATGAGCAGTTCTTC
CVLAGRTDNNEQFF
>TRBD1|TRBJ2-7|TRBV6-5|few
TGTGCCAGCAGGTACCACCGGGACAGGGCCTACGAGCAGTACTTC
CASRYHRDRAYEQYF
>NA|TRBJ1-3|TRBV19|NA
TGTGCCAGTAGTATCGGTCCGTACTCTGGAAACACCATATATTTT
CASSIGPYSGNTIYF
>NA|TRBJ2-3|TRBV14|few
TGTGCCAGCAGCCAGGCCTGGGGAGCGGCCACAGATACGCAGTATTTT
CASSQAWGAATDTQYF
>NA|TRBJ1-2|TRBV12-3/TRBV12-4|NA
TGTGCCAGCAGTCCTCTCAGTGGCTATGGCTACACCTTC
CASSPLSGYGYTF
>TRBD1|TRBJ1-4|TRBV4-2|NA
TGTGCCAGCAGCCATCCCCGGACAGGGGGCCATGAAAAACTGTTTTTT
CASSHPRTGGHEKLFF
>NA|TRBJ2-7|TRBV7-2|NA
TGTGCCAGCAGCTTAGGCCGCCAGAACGAGCAGTACTTC
CASSLGRQNEQYF
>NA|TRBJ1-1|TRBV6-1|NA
TGTGCCAGCAGTGAACAGGCGAACACTGAAGCTTTCTTT
CASSEQANTEAFF
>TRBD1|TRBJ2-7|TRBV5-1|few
TGCGCCAGCAGCTTGGGGACAGGGACCTACGAGCAGTACTTC
CASSLGTGTYEQYF
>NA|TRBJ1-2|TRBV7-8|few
TGTGCCAGCAGCGCCCGGACAGACTTTAATGGCTACACCTTC
CASSARTDFNGYTF
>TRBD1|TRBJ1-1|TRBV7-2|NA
TGTGCCAGCAGCTTAGCGCAGGGGGTGAGGTCTGAAGCTTTCTTT
CASSLAQGVRSEAFF
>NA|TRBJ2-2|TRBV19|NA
TGTGCCACTACGATTTGGGGGGAGACCGGGGAGCTGTTTTTT
CATTIWGETGELFF
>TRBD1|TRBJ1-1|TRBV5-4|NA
TGTGCCAGCAGCTTAGGACAGGTCGGAGGAGGCACTGAAGCTTTCTTT
CASSLGQVGGGTEAFF
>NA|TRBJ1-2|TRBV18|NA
TGTGCCAGCTCGACTAGGGGAGGGTATGGCTACACCTTC
CASSTRGGYGYTF
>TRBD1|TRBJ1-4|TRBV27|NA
TGTGCCAGCAGTCCTGGGGACAGCTTGAATGAAAAACTGTTTTTT
CASSPGDSLNEKLFF
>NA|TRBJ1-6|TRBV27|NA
TGTGCCAGCAGTTTGGGGCGGTCACCCCTCCACTTT
CASSLGRSPLHF
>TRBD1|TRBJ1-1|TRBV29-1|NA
TGCAGCGTGGCTGGACAGGGAGGCACTGAAGCTTTCTTT
CSVAGQGGTEAFF
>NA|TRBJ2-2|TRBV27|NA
TGTGCCAGCAGCTGGGGGAGGAGCCCGACCGGGGAGCTGTTTTTT
CASSWGRSPTGELFF
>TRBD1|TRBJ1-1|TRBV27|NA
TGTGCCAGCAGAAAGACAGGGGGCCGAGGGCCTGAAGCTTTCTTT
CASRKTGGRGPEAFF
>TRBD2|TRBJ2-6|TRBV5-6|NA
TGTGCCAGCAACTTGCGGGGGGGCTCTGGGGCCAACGTCCTGACTTTC
CASNLRGGSGANVLTF
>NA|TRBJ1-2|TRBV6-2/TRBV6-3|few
TGTGCCAGCAGTTACGGCCTCCGCTATGGCTACACCTTC
CASSYGLRYGYTF